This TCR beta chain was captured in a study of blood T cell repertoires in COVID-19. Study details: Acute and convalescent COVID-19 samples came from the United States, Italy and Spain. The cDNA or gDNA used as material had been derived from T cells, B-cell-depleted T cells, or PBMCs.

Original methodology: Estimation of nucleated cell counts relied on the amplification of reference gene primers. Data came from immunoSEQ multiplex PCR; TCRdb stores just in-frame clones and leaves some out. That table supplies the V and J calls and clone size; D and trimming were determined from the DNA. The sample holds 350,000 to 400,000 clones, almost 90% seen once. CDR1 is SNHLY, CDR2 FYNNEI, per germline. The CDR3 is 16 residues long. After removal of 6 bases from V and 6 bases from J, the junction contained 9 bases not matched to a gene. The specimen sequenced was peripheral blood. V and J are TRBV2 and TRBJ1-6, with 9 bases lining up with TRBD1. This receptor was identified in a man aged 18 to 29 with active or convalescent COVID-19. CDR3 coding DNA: TGTGCCAGCAGGTCGACAGGGGGTGACGTTAATTCACCCCTCCACTTT. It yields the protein CASRSTGGDVNSPLHF.